The source of this T cell receptor (beta chain) is a study of CXCR4 blockade with PD-1 therapy in pancreatic cancer. Overall study results and limits: Intratumoral clonality (mean about 0.15) exceeded healthy blood (under 0.055) but did not track survival.

Comment on this clone: Antigen unknown.

The CDR3 totals 15 residues. CDR1 is LNHNV and CDR2 is YYDKDF in the germline V gene (reference sequence). V was shortened by 1 base and J by 0 bases, with 10 bases between the two germline ends. Profiled with immunoSEQ multiplex PCR; TCRdb holds only in-frame clones, not every one. Among about 8,100 clones listed, around 50% were seen once. The rearrangement uses TRBV15 and TRBJ2-7, with D unclear. What was sequenced was tumor tissue. This clonotype was sampled from a human donor with pancreatic ductal adenocarcinoma. This CDR3 is CATSRVLLNSYEQYF. The CDR3 DNA reads as TGTGCCACCAGCAGAGTTCTGCTGAACTCCTACGAGCAGTACTTC.